This TCR beta chain was recorded in a study of CD8 T cells in ankylosing spondylitis. General study points: Before this, some motif variants had been reported in reactive arthritis synovial fluid and blood. Ankylosing spondylitis blood appeared to carry a characteristic TCR beta motif of roughly eight highly homologous variants. Within peripheral blood, clones linked to disease were CD8+ and relatively rare. Within matched ankylosing spondylitis synovial fluid, disease-linked clones were reportedly significantly enriched.

CDR1 is SNHLY and CDR2 is FYNNEI in the germline V gene. The CDR3 consists of 15 residues. With 1 base removed from V and 0 bases from J, the gap between germline ends came to 10 bases. Of note for this clonotype: Its antigen is not known.

Molecular-barcoded quantitative 5'-RACE produced these TCR beta libraries. MiXCR, applied by TCRdb to the 5' RACE reads, yields one record per CDR3 protein. The sample gives approximately 150,000 distinct CDR3 sequences, roughly 18% of which show up once; roughly 30% is in the top ten. J is TRBJ2-7 and V is TRBV2; D is possibly TRBD2 (5 bases). Source material: blood, either unsorted or a sorted T cell fraction (not recorded which). The sequence came from a male donor with ankylosing spondylitis. The CDR3 coding sequence is TGTGCCAGCAGTGAAGAGGCGGGTACCTCCTACGAGCAGTACTTC. Translated: CASSEEAGTSYEQYF.